A selection of T cell receptor beta chains follows, all from one sample in a study of shared clonotypes between healthy human individuals. TCRdb's table, derived via immunoSEQ multiplex PCR, lists solely in-frame clones and lacks some. The table records fewer than 600,000 clones, 70% to 80% of them present only once. Sequenced material: PBMCs. The receptors shown here come from a woman aged 40 to 49 in good health. Some clones in this sample may be carry-over from other donors' samples. Each CDR3 is given with its conserved first and last residue. A D gene is named only where the DNA matches it firmly. Some rows mark clone size as missing; the rest say once, few, many or name a class of expanded clone.

j_gene	abundance	v_gene	d_gene	len	CDR3nt	CDR3aa
TRBJ2-1	.	TRBV9	.	18	TGTGCCAGCAGCGTAGCCAGTGGGGCAGGGGCGTCGGAGAATGAGCAGTTCTTC	CASSVASGAGASENEQFF
TRBJ2-4	.	TRBV5-4	TRBD2	17	TGTGCCAGCAGCTCTCCATTGGGACTAGCGGAGGGGAGCATTCAGTACTTC	CASSSPLGLAEGSIQYF
TRBJ2-1	.	TRBV7-2	.	15	TGTGCCAGCAGCTTAGAAAAGAGCTCCTACAATGAGCAGTTCTTC	CASSLEKSSYNEQFF
TRBJ1-4	.	TRBV19	TRBD1	14	TGTGCCAGTAGTGGACAGGCAACTAATGAAAAACTGTTTTTT	CASSGQATNEKLFF
TRBJ2-7	.	TRBV5-8	TRBD2	14	TGTGCCAGCAGCTTTCGGACTAGCGGGCGCGAGCAGTACTTC	CASSFRTSGREQYF
TRBJ2-3	.	TRBV5-4	TRBD2	19	TGTGCCAGCAGCCCGGGGACTAGCGGGAGGGCCTATTCTACAGATACGCAGTATTTT	CASSPGTSGRAYSTDTQYF
TRBJ1-4	few	TRBV30	.	14	TGTGCCTGGAAATCTCAGAGTCCTTTTGAAAAACTGTTTTTT	CAWKSQSPFEKLFF
TRBJ2-7	.	TRBV4-2	.	15	TGTGCCAGCAGCCAAGATCTCGGCCAGACAGGCGAGCAGTACTTC	CASSQDLGQTGEQYF
TRBJ2-2	.	TRBV7-2	.	16	TGTGCCAGCAGCTTAGGGGGCAGGGGAAACACCGGGGAGCTGTTTTTT	CASSLGGRGNTGELFF
TRBJ2-1	.	TRBV5-6	TRBD1	15	TGTGCCAGCAGCTTGAGAGGGGGCGCGGTGAATGAGCAGTTCTTC	CASSLRGGAVNEQFF
TRBJ2-1	.	TRBV28	.	14	TGTGCCAGCAGGGCAGGGAATCGCTACAATGAGCAGTTCTTC	CASRAGNRYNEQFF
TRBJ1-2	.	TRBV7-2	TRBD1	15	TGTGCCAGCAGCTTAGCCTCTGGACAGGCTGATGGCTACACCTTC	CASSLASGQADGYTF
TRBJ2-7	once	TRBV4-3	TRBD2	14	TGCGCCAGCAGCCCCCAATCAAGAGCGGGGGAGCAGTACTTC	CASSPQSRAGEQYF
TRBJ1-3	.	TRBV28	.	17	TGTGCCAGCAGTTTATGGGGCTTTGATGCGACTGGAAACACCATATATTTT	CASSLWGFDATGNTIYF
TRBJ2-5	few	TRBV28	.	19	TGTTGTGGGACTAGAGGACAGGGTGGGCCTCCCAGCTGCGGAGAGACCCAGTACTTC	CCGTRGQGGPPSCGETQYF
TRBJ2-2	.	TRBV5-1	.	12	TGCGCCAGCGCCCTTGGGGCCGGGGAGCTGTTTTTT	CASALGAGELFF
TRBJ1-2	.	TRBV7-5	.	15	TGTGTCAGAAGCTTAGTTGGCTCACTAAACTATGGCTACACCTTC	CVRSLVGSLNYGYTF
TRBJ1-1	.	TRBV7-9	.	11	TGTGCCAGCAGTTGGGACACTGAAGCTTTCTTT	CASSWDTEAFF
TRBJ2-2	many	TRBV5-4	.	15	TGTGCCAGCAGCCGAGGGACTCGAGACACCGGGGAGCTGTTTTTT	CASSRGTRDTGELFF